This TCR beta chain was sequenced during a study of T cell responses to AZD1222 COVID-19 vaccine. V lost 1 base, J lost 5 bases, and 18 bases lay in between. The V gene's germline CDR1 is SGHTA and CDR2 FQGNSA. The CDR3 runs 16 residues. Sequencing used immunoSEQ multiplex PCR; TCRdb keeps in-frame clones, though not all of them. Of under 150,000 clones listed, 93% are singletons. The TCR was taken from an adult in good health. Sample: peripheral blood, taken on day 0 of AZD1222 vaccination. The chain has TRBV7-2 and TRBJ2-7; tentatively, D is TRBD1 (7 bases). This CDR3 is CASSLGGGGLRDEQYF. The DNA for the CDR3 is TGTGCCAGCAGCTTAGGAGGGGGCGGACTAAGGGACGAGCAGTACTTC.